The present T cell receptor beta chain was sequenced within a study of metastatic and nonmetastatic thyroid tumors. Study-level information: For malignant and benign thyroid patients, tumor or nodule tissue and blood were the sources whose repertoires were compared. Regarding the study as a whole: Benign nodules reportedly had significantly lower TCR beta diversity than malignant thyroid tumors in blood and tumor.

Germline V gene lookup returns CDR1 DFQATT and CDR2 SNEGSKA (reference sequence). This CDR3 has 14 residues. V lost 3 bases, J lost 1 base, and 12 bases lay in between. Via MiXCR, TCRdb re-called the PCR reads. The sample lists about 20,000 clones; approximately 31% were seen once. Every patient underwent thyroid surgery untreated. This clone was seen at least ten times. Its target is unknown. The specimen sequenced was blood. This chain connects TRBV20-1 to TRBJ1-1, with D unclear. The receptor was isolated from a female donor with papillary thyroid cancer or a benign thyroid nodule (not recorded which). Some clones in this sample may be carry-over from other donors' samples. The CDR3 loop reads CSASAWTGNTEAFF. CDR3 nucleotides: TGCAGTGCTAGTGCCTGGACGGGGAACACTGAAGCTTTCTTT.